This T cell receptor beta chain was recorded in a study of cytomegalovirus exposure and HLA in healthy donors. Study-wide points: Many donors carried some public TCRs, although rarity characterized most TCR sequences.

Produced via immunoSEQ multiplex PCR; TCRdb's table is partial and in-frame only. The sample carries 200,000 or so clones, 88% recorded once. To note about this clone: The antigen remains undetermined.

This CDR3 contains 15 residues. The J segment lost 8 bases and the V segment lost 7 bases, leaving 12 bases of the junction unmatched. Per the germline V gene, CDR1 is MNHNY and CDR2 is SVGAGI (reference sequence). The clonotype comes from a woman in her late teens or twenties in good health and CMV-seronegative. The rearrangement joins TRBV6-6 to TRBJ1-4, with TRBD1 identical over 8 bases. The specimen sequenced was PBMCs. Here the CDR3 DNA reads TGTGCCAGCACCAGGACACAGGGGGGCTTGGAAAAACTGTTTTTT. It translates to CASTRTQGGLEKLFF.